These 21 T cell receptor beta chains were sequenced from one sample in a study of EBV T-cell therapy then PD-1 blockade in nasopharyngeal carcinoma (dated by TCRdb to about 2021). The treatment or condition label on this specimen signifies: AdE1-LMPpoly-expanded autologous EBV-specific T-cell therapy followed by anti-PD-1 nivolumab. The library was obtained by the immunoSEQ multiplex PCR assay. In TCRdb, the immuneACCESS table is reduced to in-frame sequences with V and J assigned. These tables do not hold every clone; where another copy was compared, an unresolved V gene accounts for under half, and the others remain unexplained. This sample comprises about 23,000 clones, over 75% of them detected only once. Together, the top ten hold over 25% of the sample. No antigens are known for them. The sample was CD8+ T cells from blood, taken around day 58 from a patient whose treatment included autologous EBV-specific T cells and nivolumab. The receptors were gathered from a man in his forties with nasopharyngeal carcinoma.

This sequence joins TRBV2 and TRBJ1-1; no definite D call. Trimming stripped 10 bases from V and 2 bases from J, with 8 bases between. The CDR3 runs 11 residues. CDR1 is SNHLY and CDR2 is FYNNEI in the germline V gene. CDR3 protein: CAIGVNTEAFF. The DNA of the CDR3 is TGTGCCATAGGAGTAAACACTGAAGCTTTCTTT.

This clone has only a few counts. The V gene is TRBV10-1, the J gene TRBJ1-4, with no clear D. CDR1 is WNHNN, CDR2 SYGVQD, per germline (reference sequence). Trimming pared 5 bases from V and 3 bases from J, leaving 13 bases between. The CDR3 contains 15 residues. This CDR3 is CASSLDRRANEKLFF. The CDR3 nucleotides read TGCGCCAGCAGTCTAGACCGGAGGGCTAATGAAAAACTGTTTTTT.

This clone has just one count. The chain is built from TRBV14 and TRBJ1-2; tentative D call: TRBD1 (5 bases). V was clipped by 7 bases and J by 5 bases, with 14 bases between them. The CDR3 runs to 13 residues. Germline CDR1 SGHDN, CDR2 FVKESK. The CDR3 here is CASNSRRGYGYTF. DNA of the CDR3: TGTGCCAGCAACAGCCGGAGGGGATATGGCTACACCTTC.

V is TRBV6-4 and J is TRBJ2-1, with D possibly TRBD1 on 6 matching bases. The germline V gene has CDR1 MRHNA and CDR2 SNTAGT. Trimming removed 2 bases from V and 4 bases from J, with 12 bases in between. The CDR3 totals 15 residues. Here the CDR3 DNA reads TGTGCCAGCAGTGACGGACAGAAGGAGTACAATGAGCAGTTCTTC. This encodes CASSDGQKEYNEQFF.

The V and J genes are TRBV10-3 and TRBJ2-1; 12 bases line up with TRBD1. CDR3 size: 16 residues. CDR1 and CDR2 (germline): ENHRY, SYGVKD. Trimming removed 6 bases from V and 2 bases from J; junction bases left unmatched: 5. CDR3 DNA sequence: TGTGCCATCAGCGGGGGACAGGGGGCGGCCTACAATGAGCAGTTCTTC. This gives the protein CAISGGQGAAYNEQFF.

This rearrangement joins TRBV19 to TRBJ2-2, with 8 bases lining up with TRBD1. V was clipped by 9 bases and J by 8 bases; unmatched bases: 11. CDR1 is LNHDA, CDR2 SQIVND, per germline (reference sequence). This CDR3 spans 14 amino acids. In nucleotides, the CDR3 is TGTGCCAGCCGATGGACAGGGAACTTGGGGGAGCTGTTTTTT. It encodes CASRWTGNLGELFF.

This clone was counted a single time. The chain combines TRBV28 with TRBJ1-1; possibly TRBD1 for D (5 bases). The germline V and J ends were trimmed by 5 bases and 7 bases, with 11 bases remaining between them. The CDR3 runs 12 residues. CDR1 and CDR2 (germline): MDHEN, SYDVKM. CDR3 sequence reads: CASSTGGGEAFF. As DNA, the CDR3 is TGTGCCAGCAGTACCGGGGGTGGTGAAGCTTTCTTT.

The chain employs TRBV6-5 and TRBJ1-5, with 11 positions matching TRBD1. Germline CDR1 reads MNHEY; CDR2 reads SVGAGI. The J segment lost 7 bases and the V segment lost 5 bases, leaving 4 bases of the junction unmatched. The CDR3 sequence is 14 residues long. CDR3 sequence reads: CASSPGQGAQPQHF. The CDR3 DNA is TGTGCCAGCAGTCCAGGACAGGGGGCGCAGCCCCAGCATTTT.

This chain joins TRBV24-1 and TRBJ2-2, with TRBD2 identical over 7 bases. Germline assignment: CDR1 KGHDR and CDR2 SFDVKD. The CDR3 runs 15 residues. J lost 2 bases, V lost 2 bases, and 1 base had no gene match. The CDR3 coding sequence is TGTGCCACCAGTGATTGGGGGGGAAACACCGGGGAGCTGTTTTTT. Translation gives CATSDWGGNTGELFF.

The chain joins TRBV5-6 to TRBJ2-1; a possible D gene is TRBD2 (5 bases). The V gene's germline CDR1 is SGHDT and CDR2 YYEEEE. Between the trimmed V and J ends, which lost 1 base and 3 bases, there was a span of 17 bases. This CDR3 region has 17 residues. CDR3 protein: CASSLYLTDDYYNEQFF. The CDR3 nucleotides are TGTGCCAGCAGCTTGTATCTTACGGACGACTACTACAATGAGCAGTTCTTC. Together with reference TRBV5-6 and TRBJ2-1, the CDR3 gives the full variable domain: DAGVTQSPTHLIKTRGQQVTLRCSPKSGHDTVSWYQQALGQGPQFIFQYYEEEERQRGNFPDRFSGHQFPNYSSELNVNALLLGDSALYLCASSLYLTDDYYNEQFFGPGTRLTVL.

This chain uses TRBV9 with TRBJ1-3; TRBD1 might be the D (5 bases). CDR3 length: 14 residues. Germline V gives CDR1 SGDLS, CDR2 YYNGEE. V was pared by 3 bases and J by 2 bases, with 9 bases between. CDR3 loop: CASSAGFPGNTIYF. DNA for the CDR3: TGTGCCAGCAGCGCAGGGTTTCCTGGAAACACCATATATTTT.

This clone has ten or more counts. In DNA, the CDR3 is TGTGCCAGCAGTGCTGGCGGGGACAACAATGAGCAGTTCTTC. Amino acid sequence: CASSAGGDNNEQFF. The gene calls are TRBV6-4 and TRBJ2-1, with D perhaps matching TRBD1 or TRBD2 (6 bases each). With 4 bases removed from V and 5 bases from J, the gap between germline ends came to 12 bases. From germline, CDR1 is MRHNA and CDR2 SNTAGT. This CDR3 has 14 residues.

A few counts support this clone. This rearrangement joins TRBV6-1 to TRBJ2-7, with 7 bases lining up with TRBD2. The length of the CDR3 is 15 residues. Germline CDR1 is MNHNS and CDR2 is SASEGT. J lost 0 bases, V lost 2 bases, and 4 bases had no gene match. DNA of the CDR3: TGTGCCAGCAGTGAAATAAGCGGGGCCTCCTACGAGCAGTACTTC. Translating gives CASSEISGASYEQYF.

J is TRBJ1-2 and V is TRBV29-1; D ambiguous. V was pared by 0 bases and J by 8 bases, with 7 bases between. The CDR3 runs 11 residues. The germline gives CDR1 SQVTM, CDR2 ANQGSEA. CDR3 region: CSVEDLAGYTF. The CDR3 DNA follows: TGCAGCGTTGAAGATCTGGCCGGCTACACCTTC.

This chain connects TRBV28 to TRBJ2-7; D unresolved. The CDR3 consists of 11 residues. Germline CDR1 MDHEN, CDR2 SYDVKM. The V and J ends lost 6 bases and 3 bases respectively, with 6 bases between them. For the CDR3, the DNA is TGTGCCAGCAGCCCACACTACGAGCAGTACTTC. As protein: CASSPHYEQYF.

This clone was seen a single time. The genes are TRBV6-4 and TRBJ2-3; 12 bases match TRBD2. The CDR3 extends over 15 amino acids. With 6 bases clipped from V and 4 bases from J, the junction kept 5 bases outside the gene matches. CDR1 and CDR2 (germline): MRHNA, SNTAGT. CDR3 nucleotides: TGTGCCAGCAGCCCGACTAGCGGGGGTGCAGATACGCAGTATTTT. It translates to CASSPTSGGADTQYF.

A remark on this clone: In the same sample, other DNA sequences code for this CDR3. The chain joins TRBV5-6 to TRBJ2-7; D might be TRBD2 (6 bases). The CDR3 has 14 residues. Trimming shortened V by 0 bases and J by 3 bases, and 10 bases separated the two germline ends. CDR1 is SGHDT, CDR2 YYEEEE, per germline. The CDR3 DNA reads TGTGCCAGCAGCTTGGGGGGGGACTTCTACGAGCAGTACTTC. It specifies CASSLGGDFYEQYF.

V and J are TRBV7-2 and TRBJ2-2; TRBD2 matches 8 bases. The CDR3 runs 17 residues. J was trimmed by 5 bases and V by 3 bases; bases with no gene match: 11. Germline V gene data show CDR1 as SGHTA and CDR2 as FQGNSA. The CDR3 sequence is CASSFLTGGPRTGELFF. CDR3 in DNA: TGTGCCAGCAGCTTTTTAACGGGGGGGCCTAGAACCGGGGAGCTGTTTTTT.

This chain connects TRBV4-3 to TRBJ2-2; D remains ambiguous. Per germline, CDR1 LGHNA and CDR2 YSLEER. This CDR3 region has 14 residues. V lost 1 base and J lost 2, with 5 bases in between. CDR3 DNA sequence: TGCGCCAGCAGCCAAGGGTCAAACACCGGGGAGCTGTTTTTT. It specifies CASSQGSNTGELFF.

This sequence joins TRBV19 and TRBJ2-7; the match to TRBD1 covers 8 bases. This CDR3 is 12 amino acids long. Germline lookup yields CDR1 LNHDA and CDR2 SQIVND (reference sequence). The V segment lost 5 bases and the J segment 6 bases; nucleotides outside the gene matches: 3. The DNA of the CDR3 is TGTGCCAGTAGTGTCGGGACAGGCGAGCAGTACTTC. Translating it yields CASSVGTGEQYF.

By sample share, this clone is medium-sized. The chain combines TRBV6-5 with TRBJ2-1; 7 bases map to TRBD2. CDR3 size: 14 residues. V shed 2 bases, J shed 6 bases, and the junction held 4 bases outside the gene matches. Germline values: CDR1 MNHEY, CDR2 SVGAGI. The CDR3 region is CASSYRGEVNEQFF. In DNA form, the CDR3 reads TGTGCCAGCAGTTACCGGGGGGAGGTCAATGAGCAGTTCTTC.